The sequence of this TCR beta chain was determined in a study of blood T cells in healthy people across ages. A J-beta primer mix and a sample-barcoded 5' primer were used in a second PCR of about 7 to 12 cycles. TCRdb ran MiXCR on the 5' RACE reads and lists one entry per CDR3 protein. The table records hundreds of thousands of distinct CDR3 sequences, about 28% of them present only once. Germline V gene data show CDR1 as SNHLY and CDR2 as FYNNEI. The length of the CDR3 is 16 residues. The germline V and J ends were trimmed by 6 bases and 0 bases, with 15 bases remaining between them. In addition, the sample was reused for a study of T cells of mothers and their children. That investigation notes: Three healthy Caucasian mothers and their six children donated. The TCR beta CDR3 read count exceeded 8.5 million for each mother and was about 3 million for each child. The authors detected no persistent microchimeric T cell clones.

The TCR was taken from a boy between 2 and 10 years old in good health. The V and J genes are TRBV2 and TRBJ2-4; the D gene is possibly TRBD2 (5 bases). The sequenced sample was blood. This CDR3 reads CASSPERSLAKNIQYF. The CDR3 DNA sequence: TGTGCCAGCAGCCCCGAGCGGTCTTTAGCCAAAAACATTCAGTACTTC.